This TCR beta chain originates from a study of cytomegalovirus exposure and HLA in healthy donors. Whole-study findings and limits: By HLA locus, TCR association rates varied in a later analysis, with DRB1 showing the most and HLA-C the fewest. Altogether, around 160 TCR beta chains were recorded as cytomegalovirus-associated.

In the case of this clone: Its antigen is unidentified.

The CDR3 runs 15 residues. Germline V gene lookup returns CDR1 SGHTA and CDR2 FQGNSA. The trim removed 1 base at V and 2 bases at J, leaving 2 bases unmatched. In the PCR, 60 Vbeta and 13 Jbeta primers were used. Sequencing used immunoSEQ multiplex PCR; TCRdb keeps in-frame clones, though not all of them. The sample consists of around 170,000 clones, around 83% of them appearing once. Sequenced: PBMCs. The source is a woman between 18 and 29 years old in good health and CMV-seronegative. The V call is TRBV7-2, the J call TRBJ2-7, with 10 nucleotides matching TRBD2. The CDR3 DNA follows: TGTGCCAGCAGCTTAGAACTAGCGGGGACCTACGAGCAGTACTTC. Translated: CASSLELAGTYEQYF.